This T cell receptor beta chain was sequenced during a study of blood T cell repertoires in COVID-19. Overall study: Nucleic acid was either cDNA or gDNA, and it came from T cells, B-cell-depleted T cells, or PBMCs.

Method: immunoSEQ multiplex PCR; TCRdb's copy keeps in-frame clones and lacks some. The table includes about 100,000 clones, approximately 90% detected once. The ends lost 3 bases at V and 8 bases at J; junction bases unmatched: 6. The CDR3 consists of 13 residues. J is TRBJ1-2 and V is TRBV12-3 or TRBV12-4; 7 bases match TRBD1. The origin of this receptor is a man aged 45-65 years with active COVID-19. What was sequenced was peripheral blood. CDR3 sequence reads: CASSFGVQGGYTF. The CDR3 DNA follows: TGTGCCAGCAGTTTTGGGGTACAGGGGGGCTACACCTTC.